This T cell receptor beta chain is drawn from a study of TIL therapy for anti-PD-1-resistant metastatic lung cancer. This clone was seen only a few times. Its antigen is unknown. Looked up from germline, CDR1 is WNHNN and CDR2 is SYGVQD (reference sequence). CDR3 length: 15 amino acids. V shed 8 bases and J shed 2 bases, with 17 bases lying between them. The libraries were made with immunoSEQ v3. Survey-level samples got 2 million or so read pairs; deep-level samples got roughly 4.5-6.5 million. Clones were read by immunoSEQ multiplex PCR, and TCRdb kept only the in-frame ones, dropping some. Of about 26,000 clones listed, approximately 63% are singletons. Study-level results: TIL cultures after expansion showed higher clonality and lower diversity than baseline tumor (median roughly 6.3% vs 31%). Many TIL product clones were absent from baseline tumor, suggesting clonal contraction.

Time point noted: pre-treatment sample, taken before nivolumab and TIL therapy. Most excised metastases sampled were pleural nodules or supraclavicular lymph nodes. Tumor harvest preceded PD-1/PD-L1 blockade, followed by nivolumab treatment. The chain uses TRBV10-1 and TRBJ2-3; a possible D gene is TRBD1 (8 bases). The sequencing used tumor tissue, collected at baseline. The TCR was taken from a woman aged 30-79 years with non-small cell lung cancer. The CDR3 reads CASSDRGGSTDTQYF. CDR3 nucleotide sequence: TGCGCCAGCTCCGACAGGGGAGGGTCCACAGATACGCAGTATTTT.